This TCR beta chain derives from a study of human T cells and chemical hapten exposure. Study-level background: A 2 cm by 2 cm inner upper arm patch received 2% DPC for sensitization.

Time point specified: patch test 1, 2 weeks after DPC sensitization. Stated treatment: therapeutic diphenylcyclopropenone sensitization with weekly scalp DPC. TCRdb analysed the RACE reads with MiXCR anew, one entry per CDR3 protein. The top ten clones hold 6% to 8% of a sample with roughly 200,000 distinct CDR3 sequences, about 20% of them seen once. The length of the CDR3 is 15 residues. The germline gives CDR1 SGHRS, CDR2 YFSETQ. Trimming pared 2 bases from V and 2 bases from J, leaving 12 bases between. This TCR derives from a woman aged 45-60 years with alopecia areata. Some clones in this sample may be carry-over from other donors' samples. The J gene is TRBJ2-3, the V gene TRBV5-1, with D possibly being TRBD1 (6 bases). Sequences were derived from whole blood, sampled in connection with sensitization to the hapten diphenylcyclopropenone (DPC). CDR3 loop: CASSLSPGATDTQYF. The CDR3 DNA reads TGCGCCAGCAGCTTATCTCCAGGGGCCACAGATACGCAGTATTTT.